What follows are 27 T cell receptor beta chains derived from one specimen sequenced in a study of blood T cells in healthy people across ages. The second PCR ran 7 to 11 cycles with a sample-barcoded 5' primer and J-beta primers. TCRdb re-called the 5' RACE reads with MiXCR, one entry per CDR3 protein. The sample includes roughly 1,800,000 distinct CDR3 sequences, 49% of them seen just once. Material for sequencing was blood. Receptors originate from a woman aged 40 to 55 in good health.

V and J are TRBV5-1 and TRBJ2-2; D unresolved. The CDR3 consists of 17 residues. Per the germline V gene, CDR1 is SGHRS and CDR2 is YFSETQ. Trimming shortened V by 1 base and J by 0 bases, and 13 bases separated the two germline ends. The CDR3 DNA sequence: TGCGCCAGCAGCTTGAGTAACGGGTTCGCGAACACCGGGGAGCTGTTTTTT. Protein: CASSLSNGFANTGELFF.

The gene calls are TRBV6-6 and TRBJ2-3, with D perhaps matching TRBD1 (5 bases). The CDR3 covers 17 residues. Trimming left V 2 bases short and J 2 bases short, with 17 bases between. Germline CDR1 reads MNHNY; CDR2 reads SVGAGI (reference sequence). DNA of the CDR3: TGTGCCAGCAGTTACCCTCTCCAAAGCAGGGTCACAGATACGCAGTATTTT. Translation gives CASSYPLQSRVTDTQYF.

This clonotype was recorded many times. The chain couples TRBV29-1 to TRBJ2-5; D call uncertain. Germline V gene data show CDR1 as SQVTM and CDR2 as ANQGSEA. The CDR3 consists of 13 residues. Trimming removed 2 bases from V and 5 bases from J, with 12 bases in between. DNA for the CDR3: TGCAGCGTTGAAAAGGCACTGGGGGAGACCCAGTACTTC. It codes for CSVEKALGETQYF. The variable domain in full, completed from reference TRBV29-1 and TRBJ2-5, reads SAVISQKPSRDICQRGTSLTIQCQVDSQVTMMFWYRQQPGQSLTLIATANQGSEATYESGFVIDKFPISRPNLTFSTLTVSNMSPEDSSIYLCSVEKALGETQYFGPGTRLLVL.

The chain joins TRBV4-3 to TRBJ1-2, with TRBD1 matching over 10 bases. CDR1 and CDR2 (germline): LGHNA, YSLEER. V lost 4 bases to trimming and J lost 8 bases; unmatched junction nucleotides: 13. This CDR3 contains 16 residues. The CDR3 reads CASSRDLADRGDGYTF. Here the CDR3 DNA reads TGCGCCAGCAGCCGAGATCTGGCGGACAGGGGGGACGGCTACACCTTC.

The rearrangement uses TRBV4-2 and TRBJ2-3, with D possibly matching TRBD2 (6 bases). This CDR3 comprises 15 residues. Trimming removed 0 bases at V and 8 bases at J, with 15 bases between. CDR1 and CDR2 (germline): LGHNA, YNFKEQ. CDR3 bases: TGTGCCAGCAGCCAAGAAGGGACGGAGGGGAGTACGCAGTATTTT. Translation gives CASSQEGTEGSTQYF.

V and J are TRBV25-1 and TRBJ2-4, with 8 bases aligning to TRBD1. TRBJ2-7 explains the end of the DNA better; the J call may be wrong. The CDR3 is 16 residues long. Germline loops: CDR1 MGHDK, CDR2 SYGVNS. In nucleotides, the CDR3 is TGTGCCAGCAGTGAACGCTACCGGACAGGGTCCGACGAGCAGTACTTC. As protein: CASSERYRTGSDEQYF.

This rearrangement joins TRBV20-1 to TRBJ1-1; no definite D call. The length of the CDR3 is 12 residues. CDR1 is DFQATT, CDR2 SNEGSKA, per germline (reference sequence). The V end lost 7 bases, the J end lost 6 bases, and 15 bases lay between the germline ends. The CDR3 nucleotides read TGCAGTGTGCTGAGTGCAGCCCCTGAAGCTTTCTTT. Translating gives CSVLSAAPEAFF.

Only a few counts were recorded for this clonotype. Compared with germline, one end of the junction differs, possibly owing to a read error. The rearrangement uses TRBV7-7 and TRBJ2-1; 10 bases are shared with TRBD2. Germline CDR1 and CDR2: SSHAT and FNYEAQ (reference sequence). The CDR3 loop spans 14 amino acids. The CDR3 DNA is TGTGCTAGCAGCTTAGCGGGGGGCGTTAATGAGCAGTTCTTC. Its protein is CASSLAGGVNEQFF. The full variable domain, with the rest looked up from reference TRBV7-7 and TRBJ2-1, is GAGVSQSPRYKVTKRGQDVTLRCDPISSHATLYWYQQALGQGPEFLTYFNYEAQPDKSGLPSDRFSAERPEGSISTLTIQRTEQRDSAMYRCASSLAGGVNEQFFGPGTRLTVL.

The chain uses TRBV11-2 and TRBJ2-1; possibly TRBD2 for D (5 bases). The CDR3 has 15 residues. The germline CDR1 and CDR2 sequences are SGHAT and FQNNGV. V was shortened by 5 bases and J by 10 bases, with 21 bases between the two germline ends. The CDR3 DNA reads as TGTGCCAGCAGCCGGGAAACGGGGTTTACCTACGAGCAGTTCTTC. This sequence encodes CASSRETGFTYEQFF.

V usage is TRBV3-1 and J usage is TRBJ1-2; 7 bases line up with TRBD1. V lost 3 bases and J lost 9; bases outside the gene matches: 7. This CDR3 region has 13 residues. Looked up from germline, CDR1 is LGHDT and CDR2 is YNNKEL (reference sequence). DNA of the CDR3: TGTGCCAGCAGCCATGTGGGGACAGACAGCTACACCTTC. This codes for CASSHVGTDSYTF.

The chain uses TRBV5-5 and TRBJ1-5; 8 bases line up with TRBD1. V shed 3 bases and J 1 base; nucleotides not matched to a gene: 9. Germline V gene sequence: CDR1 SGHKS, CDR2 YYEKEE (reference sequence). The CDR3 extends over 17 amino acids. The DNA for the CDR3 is TGTGCCAGCAGCTCCACACGGACAGGGATCAGCAATCAGCCCCAGCATTTT. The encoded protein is CASSSTRTGISNQPQHF.

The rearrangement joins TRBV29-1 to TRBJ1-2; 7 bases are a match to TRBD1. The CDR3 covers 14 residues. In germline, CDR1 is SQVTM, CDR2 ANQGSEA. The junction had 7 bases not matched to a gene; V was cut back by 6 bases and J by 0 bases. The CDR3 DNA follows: TGCAGCGTCCGGGGACAGCGGACTAACTATGGCTACACCTTC. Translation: CSVRGQRTNYGYTF.

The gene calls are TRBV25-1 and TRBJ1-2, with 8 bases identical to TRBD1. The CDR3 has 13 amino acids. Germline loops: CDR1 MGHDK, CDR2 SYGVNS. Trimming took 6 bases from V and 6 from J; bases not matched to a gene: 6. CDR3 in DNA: TGTGCCAGCAGGATGACAGGGGCACATGGCTACACCTTC. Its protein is CASRMTGAHGYTF.

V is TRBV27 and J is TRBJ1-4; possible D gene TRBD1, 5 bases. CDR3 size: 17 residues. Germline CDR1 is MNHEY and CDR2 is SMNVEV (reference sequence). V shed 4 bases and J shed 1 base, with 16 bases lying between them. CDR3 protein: CASSSWGVEGTNEKLFF. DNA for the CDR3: TGTGCCAGCAGTTCCTGGGGGGTGGAGGGAACTAATGAAAAACTGTTTTTT.

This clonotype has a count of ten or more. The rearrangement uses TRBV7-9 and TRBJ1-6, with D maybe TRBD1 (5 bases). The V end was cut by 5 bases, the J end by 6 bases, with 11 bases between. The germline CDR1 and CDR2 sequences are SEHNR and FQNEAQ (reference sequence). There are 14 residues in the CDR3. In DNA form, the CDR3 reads TGTGCCAGCAGCCCCCGGGACGTTAATTCACCCCTCCACTTT. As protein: CASSPRDVNSPLHF.

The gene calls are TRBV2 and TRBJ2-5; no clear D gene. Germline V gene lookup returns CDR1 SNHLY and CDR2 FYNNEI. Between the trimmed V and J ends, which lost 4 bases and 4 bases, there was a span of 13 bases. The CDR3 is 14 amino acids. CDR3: CASSGRVNGETQYF. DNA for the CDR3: TGTGCCAGCAGTGGAAGAGTAAACGGAGAGACCCAGTACTTC.

For the CDR3, the DNA is TGCAACACAGGGAACCCTCAGCCCCAGCATTTT. This translates into CNTGNPQPQHF. V usage is TRBV29-1 and J usage is TRBJ1-5; D perhaps matches TRBD1 (6 bases). This CDR3 region has 11 residues. From germline, CDR1 is SQVTM and CDR2 ANQGSEA.

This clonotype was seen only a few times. The DNA of the CDR3 is TGTGCCAGCAGTGGATTGGCAGGCTACGAGCAGTACTTC. This codes for CASSGLAGYEQYF. The chain employs TRBV2 and TRBJ2-7; no clear D gene. The CDR3 length is 13 residues. The V gene's germline CDR1 is SNHLY and CDR2 FYNNEI. Trimming removed 4 bases from V and 3 bases from J, with 10 bases in between.

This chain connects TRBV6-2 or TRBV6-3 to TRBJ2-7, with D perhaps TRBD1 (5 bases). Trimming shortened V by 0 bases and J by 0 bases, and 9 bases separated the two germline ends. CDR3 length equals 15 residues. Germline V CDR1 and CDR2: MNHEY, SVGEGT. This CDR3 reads CASSYSRVNSYEQYF. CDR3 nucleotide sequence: TGTGCCAGCAGTTACTCCAGGGTTAACTCCTACGAGCAGTACTTC.

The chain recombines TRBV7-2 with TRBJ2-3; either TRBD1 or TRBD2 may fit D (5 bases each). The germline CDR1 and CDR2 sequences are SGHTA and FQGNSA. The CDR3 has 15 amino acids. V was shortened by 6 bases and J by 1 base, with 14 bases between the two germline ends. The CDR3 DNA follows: TGTGCCAGCAGTTTAAGAGGGGCCGGCACAGATACGCAGTATTTT. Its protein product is CASSLRGAGTDTQYF.

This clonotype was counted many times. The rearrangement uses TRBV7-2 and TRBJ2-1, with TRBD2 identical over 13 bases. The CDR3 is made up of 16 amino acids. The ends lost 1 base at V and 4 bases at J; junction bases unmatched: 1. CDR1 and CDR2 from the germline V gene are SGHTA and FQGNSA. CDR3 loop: CASSLVLAGGYNEQFF. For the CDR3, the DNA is TGTGCCAGCAGCTTAGTACTAGCGGGGGGGTACAATGAGCAGTTCTTC.

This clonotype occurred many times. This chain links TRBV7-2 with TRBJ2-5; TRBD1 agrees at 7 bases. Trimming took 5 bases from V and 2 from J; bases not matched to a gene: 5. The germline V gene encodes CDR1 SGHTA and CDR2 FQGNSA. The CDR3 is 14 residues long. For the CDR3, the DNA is TGTGCCAGCAGCCAAGGGACAGCACAAGAGACCCAGTACTTC. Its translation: CASSQGTAQETQYF.

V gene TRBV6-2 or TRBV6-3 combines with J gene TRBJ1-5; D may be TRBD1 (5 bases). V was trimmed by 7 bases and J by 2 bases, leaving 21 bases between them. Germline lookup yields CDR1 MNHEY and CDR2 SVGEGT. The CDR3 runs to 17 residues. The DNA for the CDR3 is TGTGCCAGCACCGACCCCGGCACAGGTACGCGCAATCAGCCCCAGCATTTT. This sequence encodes CASTDPGTGTRNQPQHF.

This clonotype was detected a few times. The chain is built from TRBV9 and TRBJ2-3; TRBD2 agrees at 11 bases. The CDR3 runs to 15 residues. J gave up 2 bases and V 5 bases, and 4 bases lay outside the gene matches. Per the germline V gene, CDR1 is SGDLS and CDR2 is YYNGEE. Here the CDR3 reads CASRELAGVTDTQYF. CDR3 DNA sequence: TGTGCCAGCAGAGAACTAGCGGGGGTCACAGATACGCAGTATTTT.

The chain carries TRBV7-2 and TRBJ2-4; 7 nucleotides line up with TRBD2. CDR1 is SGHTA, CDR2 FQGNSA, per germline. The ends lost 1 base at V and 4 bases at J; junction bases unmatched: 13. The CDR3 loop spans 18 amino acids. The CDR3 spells CASSLVSGRAGPKNIQYF. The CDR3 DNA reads TGTGCCAGCAGCTTAGTTTCCGGGCGAGCGGGGCCAAAAAACATTCAGTACTTC.

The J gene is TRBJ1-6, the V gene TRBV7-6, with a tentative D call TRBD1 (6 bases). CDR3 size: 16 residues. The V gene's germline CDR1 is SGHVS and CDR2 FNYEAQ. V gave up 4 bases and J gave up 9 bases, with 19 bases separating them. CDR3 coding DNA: TGTGCCAGCAGCTCCAGAAACAGGGAGGATATTTCACCCCTCCACTTT. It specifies CASSSRNREDISPLHF.

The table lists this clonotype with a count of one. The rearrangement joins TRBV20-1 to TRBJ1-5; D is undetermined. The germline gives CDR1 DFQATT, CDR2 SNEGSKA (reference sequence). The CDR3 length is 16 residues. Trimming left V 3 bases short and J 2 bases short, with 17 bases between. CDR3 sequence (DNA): TGCAGTGCTAGGATAGGACTTATACCGGGCAATCAGCCCCAGCATTTT. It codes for CSARIGLIPGNQPQHF.